A single T cell receptor (beta chain) is shown here with its context. Repertoires were generated with immunoSEQ multiplex PCR, while TCRdb's copy carries only in-frame clones and drops some. The table lists approximately 34,000 clones, around 76% of them singletons. The data were obtained in a study of PD-1 blockade in classical Hodgkin lymphoma. Each of the patients experienced relapse following autologous stem cell transplantation, and their brentuximab vedotin exposure differed. This CDR3 contains 16 residues. Germline V gene data show CDR1 as LNHDA and CDR2 as SQIVND (reference sequence). With 4 bases clipped from V and 0 bases from J, the junction kept 6 bases outside the gene matches.

The source of this sequence is a human donor with classical Hodgkin lymphoma. V gene TRBV19 combines with J gene TRBJ2-3, with 8 bases matching TRBD2. The input for sequencing was peripheral blood mononuclear cells (PBMCs), taken before the second cycle of nivolumab. CDR3 in amino acids: CASSTAGGWSTDTQYF. The CDR3 DNA reads as TGTGCCAGTAGTACCGCGGGGGGCTGGAGCACAGATACGCAGTATTTT. The complete variable domain, with remaining parts taken from reference TRBV19 and TRBJ2-3, reads DGGITQSPKYLFRKEGQNVTLSCEQNLNHDAMYWYRQDPGQGLRLIYYSQIVNDFQKGDIAEGYSVSREKKESFPLTVTSAQKNPTAFYLCASSTAGGWSTDTQYFGPGTRLTVL.